One sample yielded the 17 T cell receptor beta chains listed below, sequenced in a study of OX40 agonist ivuxolimab in advanced cancers. Sequenced by immunoSEQ multiplex PCR; TCRdb stores in-frame clones only, minus some. The sample has some 76,000 clones, approximately 84% seen once. The sequencing here drew on CD4+ or CD8+ T cells sorted from blood, taken in a trial of the OX40 agonist ivuxolimab. These receptors were collected from an adult with an advanced solid tumor such as melanoma, head and neck, liver or kidney cancer.

This sequence joins TRBV18 and TRBJ1-6, with D maybe TRBD1 (5 bases). V was clipped by 2 bases and J by 7 bases, with 12 bases between them. The CDR3 consists of 15 residues. Germline lookup yields CDR1 KGHSH and CDR2 LQKENI. This CDR3 reads CASSPMGVVNSPLHF. For the CDR3, the DNA is TGTGCCAGCTCACCAATGGGGGTAGTGAATTCACCCCTCCACTTT.

J is TRBJ1-5 and V is TRBV4-1; 7 nucleotides match TRBD1. The V gene end was trimmed by 5 bases and the J gene end by 6 bases; junction bases not matched to a gene: 19. Germline-derived CDR1 and CDR2 are MGHRA and YSYEKL. The CDR3 covers 18 residues. CDR3 region: CASSMDPRTGPSVQPQHF. CDR3 nucleotides: TGCGCCAGCAGCATGGATCCGAGGACAGGTCCCTCGGTTCAGCCCCAGCATTTT.

The chain uses TRBV11-2 and TRBJ2-3; TRBD1 matches at 10 bases. The ends lost 4 bases at V and 1 base at J; junction bases unmatched: 8. The CDR3 runs 17 residues. Germline CDR1 is SGHAT and CDR2 is FQNNGV. CDR3 in amino acids: CASSYPGTGEGTDTQYF. The CDR3 nucleotides are TGTGCCAGCAGCTACCCCGGGACAGGGGAGGGCACAGATACGCAGTATTTT.

V is TRBV4-1 and J is TRBJ1-5; 7 nucleotides line up with TRBD1. Unmatched junction bases numbered 14, after V lost 4 bases and J lost 5 bases. The CDR3 is 17 amino acids. CDR1 is MGHRA, CDR2 YSYEKL, per germline. The CDR3 loop is CASSPGGLTGNHQPQHF. The DNA for the CDR3 is TGCGCCAGCAGCCCCGGGGGATTGACAGGGAATCATCAGCCCCAGCATTTT.

The CDR3 reads CASSGQGRASNEKLFF. For the CDR3, the DNA is TGTGCCAGCAGCGGACAGGGAAGGGCCTCCAATGAAAAACTGTTTTTT. The chain has TRBV5-6 and TRBJ1-4, with 8 bases fitting TRBD1. Germline-derived CDR1 and CDR2 are SGHDT and YYEEEE. V shed 4 bases, J shed 5 bases, and the junction held 10 bases outside the gene matches. The CDR3 runs 16 residues.

The rearrangement links TRBV5-1 to TRBJ1-5, with D perhaps matching TRBD1 (5 bases). Germline CDR1 is SGHRS and CDR2 is YFSETQ. This CDR3 contains 14 residues. Trimming removed 5 bases at V and 7 bases at J, with 16 bases between. This CDR3 is CASSPGGVHQPQHF. The CDR3 nucleotides read TGCGCCAGCAGTCCTGGGGGGGTTCACCAGCCCCAGCATTTT.

The rearrangement uses TRBV15 and TRBJ1-2, with TRBD1 as a possible D gene (5 bases). Trimming took 3 bases from V and 3 from J, leaving 14 bases between them. The length of the CDR3 is 15 residues. The germline V gene encodes CDR1 LNHNV and CDR2 YYDKDF (reference sequence). The CDR3 DNA reads TGTGCCACCAGCAGGACGTACGGGGGAGACTATGGCTACACCTTC. Translation: CATSRTYGGDYGYTF. The whole variable domain, filled in from reference TRBV15 and TRBJ1-2, reads DAMVIQNPRYQVTQFGKPVTLSCSQTLNHNVMYWYQQKSSQAPKLLFHYYDKDFNNEADTPDNFQSRRPNTSFCFLDIRSPGLGDTAMYLCATSRTYGGDYGYTFGSGTRLTVV.

The chain couples TRBV11-2 to TRBJ2-7; 10 bases align to TRBD1. J gave up 0 bases and V 1 base, and 0 bases lay outside the gene matches. The CDR3 is made up of 15 amino acids. Germline values: CDR1 SGHAT, CDR2 FQNNGV. The CDR3 here is CASSLGTGGSYEQYF. The CDR3 coding sequence is TGTGCCAGCAGCTTAGGGACAGGGGGCTCCTACGAGCAGTACTTC.

The chain links TRBV6-5 to TRBJ1-5; 9 bases are a match to TRBD1. The CDR3 extends over 13 amino acids. V was clipped by 9 bases and J by 3 bases; unmatched bases: 3. Germline V gene data show CDR1 as MNHEY and CDR2 as SVGAGI. The CDR3 reads CASGTGLNQPQHF. The DNA of the CDR3 is TGTGCCAGTGGGACAGGGCTCAATCAGCCCCAGCATTTT.

This clone has more than one count but fewer than ten. The chain is built from TRBV27 and TRBJ1-6; the match to TRBD1 covers 11 bases. Germline CDR1 is MNHEY and CDR2 is SMNVEV (reference sequence). The trim removed 6 bases at V and 6 bases at J, leaving 4 bases unmatched. CDR3 length equals 15 residues. CDR3 nucleotides: TGTGCCAGCAGGCCAGGGACAGGGGGTAATTCACCCCTCCACTTT. Translating it yields CASRPGTGGNSPLHF.

The chain uses TRBV6-6 and TRBJ2-7; D is perhaps TRBD1 or TRBD2 (7 bases each). V was trimmed by 0 bases and J by 5 bases, leaving 11 bases between them. The germline gives CDR1 MNHNY, CDR2 SVGAGI (reference sequence). The CDR3 is made up of 14 amino acids. CDR3 coding DNA: TGTGCCAGCAGTTACTCGACAGGGACTAACGAGCAGTACTTC. It yields the protein CASSYSTGTNEQYF.

The chain has TRBV18 and TRBJ1-3, with a weak D call TRBD1 (5 bases). The CDR3 extends over 14 amino acids. V lost 1 base and J lost 8, with 12 bases in between. Germline V gene sequence: CDR1 KGHSH, CDR2 LQKENI. The CDR3 is CASSPLGAGDTIYF. CDR3 in DNA: TGTGCCAGCTCACCACTAGGGGCCGGGGACACCATATATTTT.

CDR3 protein: CASSKEAAIRPQHF. The CDR3 region has the DNA TGTGCCAGCAGCAAAGAGGCAGCGATTCGGCCCCAGCATTTT. The J gene is TRBJ1-5, the V gene TRBV21-1. TRBV21-1 is assigned pseudogene status. The CDR3 runs 14 residues.

The chain employs TRBV11-2 and TRBJ1-2; 10 nucleotides line up with TRBD1. J lost 5 bases, V lost 1 base, and 4 bases had no gene match. CDR1 SGHAT and CDR2 FQNNGV come from the germline V gene. This CDR3 is built from 15 residues. DNA for the CDR3: TGTGCCAGCAGCTTAGGGACAGGGGGTTTGTATGGCTACACCTTC. Encoded protein: CASSLGTGGLYGYTF.

The genes are TRBV2 and TRBJ2-1; unclear D gene. This CDR3 spans 11 amino acids. In germline, CDR1 is SNHLY, CDR2 FYNNEI. Trimming left V 1 base short and J 14 bases short, with 9 bases between. The CDR3 nucleotides read TGTGCCAGCAGTGAAGGCATGCGGAAGTTCTTC. Amino acids: CASSEGMRKFF.

The chain combines TRBV18 with TRBJ2-6; perhaps TRBD1 as D (6 bases). This CDR3 comprises 16 residues. Germline V gene data show CDR1 as KGHSH and CDR2 as LQKENI. V shed 2 bases and J shed 4 bases, with 12 bases lying between them. The CDR3 DNA reads TGTGCCAGCTCACCAATTTCAGGGGCCGGGGCCAACGTCCTGACTTTC. This gives the protein CASSPISGAGANVLTF.

This chain links TRBV27 with TRBJ1-1; D is unclear. CDR1 and CDR2 from the germline V gene are MNHEY and SMNVEV (reference sequence). Trimming cost V 6 bases and J 5 bases, with 13 bases left between them. CDR3 size: 13 residues. The CDR3 nucleotides read TGTGCCAGCAGGGAGGGCCCGAGAACTGAAGCTTTCTTT. Protein: CASREGPRTEAFF.